A selection of T cell receptor beta chains follows, all from one sample in a study of CXCR3-negative and CXCR3-positive naive CD8 T cells. TCRdb reprocessed the 5' RACE reads, with one entry per CDR3 protein and no DNA. In total, the table holds under 110,000 distinct CDR3 sequences. The sequenced sample was naive CXCR3+ CD8+ T cells from blood. These receptors all come from a human donor in good health. Some clones in this sample may be carry-over from other donors' samples. Both conserved end residues are part of each CDR3.

V,J,CDR3
TRBV7-9,TRBJ2-1,CASLDSTNEQFF
TRBV27,TRBJ2-2,CASSLPKTGELFF
TRBV15,TRBJ2-2,CATSRAEGPGELFF
TRBV20-1,TRBJ2-1,CSVPPSGGHSSYNEQFF
TRBV29-1,TRBJ1-2,CSVLSGMNYGYTF
TRBV29-1,TRBJ2-1,CSVTRNDYNEQFF
TRBV20-1,TRBJ2-7,CSAIGLLPTYEQYF
TRBV6-5,TRBJ1-4,CASSPDRAGEKLFF
TRBV5-6,TRBJ2-3,CASSQMTSGASDTQYF
TRBV29-1,TRBJ2-1,CSVVPGWGPNEQFF
TRBV5-6,TRBJ2-1,CASSLAVGGSYNEQFF
TRBV6-5,TRBJ2-2,CASSSQNELTAGELFF
TRBV7-9,TRBJ1-1,CASSFGQGTEAFF
TRBV29-1,TRBJ1-1,CSAGGVDTEAFF
TRBV4-3,TRBJ2-1,CASSQETSGYYNEQFF
TRBV4-2,TRBJ2-3,CASSQDSADTQYF
TRBV5-1,TRBJ2-7,CASSLEYGPYEQYF
TRBV29-1,TRBJ2-2,CSVEDTGWAGPGTGELFF
TRBV3-1,TRBJ2-7,CASSQITGSDDEQYF
TRBV20-1,TRBJ2-2,CSASPGTSDSGELFF
TRBV29-1,TRBJ2-7,CSVDTGRYEQYF
TRBV27,TRBJ2-7,CASSLISGGMLVYYEQYF
TRBV4-3,TRBJ1-1,CASSQSRNTEAFF
TRBV7-6,TRBJ2-1,CASRGTGLTEQFF
TRBV28,TRBJ1-3,CASLDRAYANTIYF
TRBV7-3,TRBJ1-1,CASSAEGGPEAFF
TRBV28,TRBJ2-3,CASSPRGWGTDTQYF
TRBV7-2,TRBJ2-7,CASSLDPPQGVPLEQYF
TRBV28,TRBJ2-1,CAIGTSGSRNEQFF
TRBV10-3,TRBJ2-7,CAISESSMLSYEQYF
TRBV7-6,TRBJ2-2,CASSLGAAGLAGMNTGELFF
TRBV21-1,TRBJ1-2,CASSNSDRVPSNYGYTF
TRBV29-1,TRBJ2-5,CSVGTGAYQETQYF
TRBV20-1,TRBJ2-7,CSARDLTGPSYEQYF
TRBV9,TRBJ1-2,CASSLQRDRVDYGYTF
TRBV3-1,TRBJ1-1,CASSQIFFITGQNTEAFF
TRBV30,TRBJ2-1,CAWRGAYNEQFF
TRBV28,TRBJ2-1,CASSPGVEQFF
TRBV28,TRBJ2-5,CASAQASVETQYF
TRBV7-9,TRBJ2-7,CASMGTGDHEQYF
TRBV7-9,TRBJ2-3,CASSLVSTTDTQYF
TRBV5-1,TRBJ2-1,CASSSFDRVAYNEQFF
TRBV12-3/TRBV12-4,TRBJ2-5,CASSPLAGETQYF
TRBV20-1,TRBJ2-4,CSAIRTGTSGIAKNIQYF
TRBV29-1,TRBJ2-1,CSVARGLAGDNEQFF
TRBV29-1,TRBJ2-2,CSVEFGHLNTGELFF
TRBV12-3/TRBV12-4,TRBJ2-5,CASSPGTGAQETQYF
TRBV20-1,TRBJ1-1,CSAKDRMNTEAFF
TRBV5-1,TRBJ2-5,CASSWTSVSQETQYF
TRBV29-1,TRBJ2-7,CSVALDTDYEQYF
TRBV19,TRBJ2-1,CATAGGSSSYNEQFF
TRBV28,TRBJ2-1,CASSLAGGPNEQFF